A selection of T cell receptor beta chains follows, all from one sample in a study of CD8 T cells in ankylosing spondylitis. TCRdb itself ran the 5' RACE reads through MiXCR, one entry per CDR3 protein. The table has about 800,000 distinct CDR3 sequences, 12% seen once. Sequencing input: blood, either unsorted or a sorted T cell fraction (not recorded which). The source of these receptors is a male donor with ankylosing spondylitis. The CDR3 runs from the conserved cysteine through the conserved F or W. Each record gives: clone size, V gene, J gene, D gene, CDR3 protein, CDR3 DNA. The D gene is left open where the match is weak. Clone size, where shown, is once, few, many, or a class for clones that have expanded.

>-|TRBV7-6|TRBJ2-1|-
CASSLRAGPYNEQFF
TGTGCCAGCAGCTTACGGGCGGGACCTTACAATGAGCAGTTCTTC
>many|TRBV20-1|TRBJ2-7|-
CSVHRQGSSYEQYF
TGCAGTGTTCATCGGCAGGGTAGTTCCTACGAGCAGTACTTC
>many|TRBV20-1|TRBJ2-5|-
CSARGWQGQETQYF
TGCAGTGCTAGGGGTTGGCAGGGCCAAGAGACCCAGTACTTC
>few|TRBV5-1|TRBJ2-7|TRBD1
CASTRTGYEQYF
TGCGCCAGCACCCGGACAGGCTACGAGCAGTACTTC
>-|TRBV6-1|TRBJ2-1|TRBD1
CASSITGTVDNEQFF
TGTGCCAGCAGCATTACCGGGACAGTCGACAATGAGCAGTTCTTC
>-|TRBV13|TRBJ1-1|-
CASSRDVGNTEAFF
TGTGCCAGCAGCCGGGACGTTGGGAACACTGAAGCTTTCTTT
>many|TRBV6-5|TRBJ1-1|-
CASSYDSEVAFF
TGTGCCAGCAGTTACGATAGTGAGGTAGCTTTCTTT
>few|TRBV2|TRBJ1-1|-
CASTIEGTWATEAFF
TGTGCCAGCACTATCGAGGGAACATGGGCCACTGAAGCTTTCTTT
>few|TRBV29-1|TRBJ2-5|TRBD1
CSVGRGGWGETQYF
TGCAGCGTTGGTCGAGGGGGCTGGGGAGAGACCCAGTACTTC
>few|TRBV27|TRBJ2-3|-
CASSSTLLSEGTDTQYF
TGTGCCAGCAGTTCCACCCTTTTGAGCGAAGGCACAGATACGCAGTATTTT
>many|TRBV29-1|TRBJ2-3|-
CSLDPGTDTQYF
TGCAGCCTAGACCCGGGCACAGATACGCAGTATTTT
>-|TRBV28|TRBJ1-6|-
CASSPSGTSDGSYNSPLHF
TGTGCCAGCAGTCCTTCCGGGACCTCGGACGGCTCCTATAATTCACCCCTCCACTTT
>few|TRBV9|TRBJ2-5|-
CASSPHSSSQVTQYF
TGTGCCAGCAGCCCACACTCTAGCTCCCAAGTGACCCAGTACTTC
>-|TRBV5-1|TRBJ2-4|TRBD1
CASSLWDRDGNIQYF
TGCGCCAGCAGCTTATGGGACAGGGATGGAAACATTCAGTACTTC
>-|TRBV7-7|TRBJ2-7|-
CASSPGPQQEQYF
TGTGCTAGCAGTCCAGGGCCCCAACAGGAGCAGTACTTC
>few|TRBV5-1|TRBJ1-6|-
CASTKQGNSPLHF
TGCGCCAGCACCAAACAGGGCAATTCACCCCTCCACTTT
>-|TRBV9|TRBJ2-1|-
CASSHPLAENSNEQFF
TGTGCCAGCAGCCACCCTTTAGCGGAAAATTCCAATGAGCAGTTCTTC
>-|TRBV9|TRBJ2-7|TRBD1
CASSVDGTGDPTGQYF
TGTGCCAGCAGCGTAGATGGGACAGGGGACCCTACGGGGCAGTACTTC
>few|TRBV6-2/TRBV6-3|TRBJ1-5|-
CASSRPGQPQHF
TGTGCCAGCAGCCGACCAGGTCAGCCCCAGCATTTT
>few|TRBV20-1|TRBJ2-3|-
CIPVSRKRDTQYF
TGCATTCCTGTGTCCCGGAAGAGAGATACGCAGTATTTT
>-|TRBV5-1|TRBJ1-1|-
CASRSRPEGTEAFF
TGCGCCAGCAGAAGCAGGCCAGAGGGAACTGAAGCTTTCTTT
>-|TRBV9|TRBJ2-5|-
CASSVGLASETQYF
TGTGCCAGCAGCGTAGGGCTAGCGTCGGAGACCCAGTACTTC
>-|TRBV7-6|TRBJ2-7|-
CASSLGQIAYEQYF
TGTGCCAGCAGCTTAGGGCAGATCGCTTACGAGCAGTACTTC